This T cell receptor (beta chain) was observed in a study of CXCR3-negative and CXCR3-positive naive CD8 T cells (dated by TCRdb to about 2019). For context, the study as a whole: In total, around 150 million TRB reads were obtained, or roughly 1.5 +/- 0.3 million reads per library. Diversity and physicochemical repertoire analyses were performed on about eleven donors pooled from two independent experiments. For the TRBV-TRBJ cluster analysis, the naive subsets came from 5 donors, while the memory cells came from 3 donors.

TCRdb shows the sequencer as NextSeq 550. The Human TCR Profiling Kit (MiLaboratory) was used to make UMI-labeled 5' RACE TRB cDNA libraries. The full amount of extracted RNA was used for cDNA synthesis, and the full amount of resulting cDNA was used for PCR amplification. Libraries were prepared in parallel with an identical number of PCR cycles. In the original analysis: MIGEC and MiXCR extracted about 50,000 +/- 10,000 unique UMI-labeled TRB cDNA molecules per library, requiring at least two reads per UMI. An average of about 40,000 +/- 10,000 functional in-frame TRB CDR3 nucleotide clonotypes without stop codons was found per library. After downsampling to 5000 UMI-labeled TRB molecules per sample, diversity metrics such as normalized Shannon-Wiener and Chao1 were calculated in VDJtools. Clonotype-size-weighted physicochemical properties of the central five CDR3 residues (interaction energy, strength, volume and Kidera factor 4) were computed in VDJtools. TCRdb reprocessed the reads and provides one entry for every CDR3 protein sequence; no DNA is given. For this entry, the V and J calls and clone size follow TCRdb and not the study's own pipeline. The data table for this sample lists approximately 90,000 distinct CDR3 sequences. 0.5% to 0.6% of the sample lies in the top ten.

Taken from cysteine to phenylalanine, the CDR3 has 12 residues. The entry carries no DNA sequence. In the germline V gene, CDR1 corresponds to MDHEN and CDR2 to SYDVKM. Remarks on this clonotype: Its recognized antigen is unknown.

Each CD8+ T cell subset was flow-sorted in triplicate, and 300,000 or so cells per subset were placed directly into RLT lysis buffer. To keep memory contaminants out, a stringent definition of naive CD8+ T cells was applied: CD45RO-CCR7+CD27+CD95-. Using standard density gradient centrifugation, peripheral blood mononuclear cells were isolated from buffy coats. Naive CXCR3-negative and CXCR3-positive CD8+ T cells were flow-sorted using a FACSAria III. Total RNA was extracted from sorted cells using an RNeasy Mini Kit. Paper-wide results and their limitations: Within the same donor, TRBV-TRBJ usage looked similar between naive CXCR3-negative and CXCR3-positive cells, but memory cells had distinct patterns. Because CXCR3 expression was partially decreased after cryopreservation, freshly isolated PBMCs were used for most assays. Because surface CD5, which is linked to self-reactivity in mice, was comparable between the naive subsets, TCR interaction strength was also inferred from TRB CDR3 physicochemical properties. Comparably high repertoire diversity was found in both naive subsets, whereas much lower repertoire diversity was found in memory CD8+ T cells. Compared with CXCR3-negative naive cells, CXCR3-positive naive cells had TRB CDR3s with higher hydrophobicity (lower Kidera factor 4), lower energy, and higher strength and volume indices.

The receptor comes from a human donor in good health. Some clones in this sample may be carry-over from other donors' samples. Specimen: naive CXCR3+ CD8+ T cells from blood. Read against the paper, the sample's cell subset or site label means: CD45RO-CCR7+CD27+CD95- naive CD8+ T cells expressing CXCR3 (TNR3+). Recombination joined TRBV28 with TRBJ2-5; the TCRdb D gene call, TRBD1, has no DNA to confirm it. The CDR3 protein: CASSPPGETQYF.